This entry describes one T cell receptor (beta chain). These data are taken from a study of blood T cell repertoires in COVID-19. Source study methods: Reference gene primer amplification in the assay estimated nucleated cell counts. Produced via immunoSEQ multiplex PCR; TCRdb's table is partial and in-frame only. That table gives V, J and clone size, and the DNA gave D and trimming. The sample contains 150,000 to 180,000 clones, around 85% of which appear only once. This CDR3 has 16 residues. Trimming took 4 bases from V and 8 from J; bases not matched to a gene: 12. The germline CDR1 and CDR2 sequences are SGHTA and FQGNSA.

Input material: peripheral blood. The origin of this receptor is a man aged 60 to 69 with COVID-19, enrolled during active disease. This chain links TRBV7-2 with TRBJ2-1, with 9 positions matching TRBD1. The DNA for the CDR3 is TGTGCCAGCAGCTCCACAGGGGGCCTGACGTTCCATGAGCAGTTCTTC. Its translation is CASSSTGGLTFHEQFF.